The source of this T cell receptor beta chain is a study of T cells after yellow fever vaccination. This CDR3 has 13 residues. Germline CDR1 reads SGHNT; CDR2 reads YYREEE (reference sequence). V dropped 0 bases and J dropped 6 bases, with 8 bases sitting between them. MiXCR, applied by TCRdb to the 5' RACE reads, yields one record per CDR3 protein. The data show about 210,000 distinct CDR3 sequences, 3% to 4% seen once. The sequence derives from a man between 18 and 35 years old who received the YFV17D yellow fever vaccine. The material was CD4+ T cells sorted from PBMCs, obtained 10 days after the yellow fever booster vaccination. This chain links TRBV5-4 with TRBJ2-3; D may be TRBD1 (5 bases). The CDR3 protein is CASSLAKGDTQYF. CDR3 DNA sequence: TGTGCCAGCAGCTTGGCAAAGGGGGATACGCAGTATTTT. Drawing the rest from reference TRBV5-4 and TRBJ2-3, the complete variable domain is ETGVTQSPTHLIKTRGQQVTLRCSSQSGHNTVSWYQQALGQGPQFIFQYYREEENGRGNFPPRFSGLQFPNYSSELNVNALELDDSALYLCASSLAKGDTQYFGPGTRLTVL.